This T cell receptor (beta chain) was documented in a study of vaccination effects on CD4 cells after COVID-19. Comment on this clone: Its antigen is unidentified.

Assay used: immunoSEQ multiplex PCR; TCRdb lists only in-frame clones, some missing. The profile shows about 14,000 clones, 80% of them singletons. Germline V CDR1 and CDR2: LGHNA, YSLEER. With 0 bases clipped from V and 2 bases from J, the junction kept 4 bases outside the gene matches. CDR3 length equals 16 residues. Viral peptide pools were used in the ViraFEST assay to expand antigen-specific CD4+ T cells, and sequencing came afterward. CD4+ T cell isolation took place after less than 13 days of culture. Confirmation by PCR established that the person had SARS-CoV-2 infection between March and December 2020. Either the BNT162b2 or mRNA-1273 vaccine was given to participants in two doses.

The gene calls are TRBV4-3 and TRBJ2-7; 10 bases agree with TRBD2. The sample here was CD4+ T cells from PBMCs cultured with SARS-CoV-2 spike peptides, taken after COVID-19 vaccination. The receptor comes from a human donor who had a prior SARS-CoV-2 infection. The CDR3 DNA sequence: TGCGCCAGCAGCCAAGATTCTAGCGGGAGTACCTACGAGCAGTACTTC. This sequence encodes CASSQDSSGSTYEQYF.